This T cell receptor beta chain is from a study of radiotherapy plus CTLA-4 blockade in lung cancer. Broader study findings: It was early blood T cell clone dynamics, with interferon-beta, that reportedly best predicted response.

Focal radiation with ipilimumab CTLA-4 blockade was given to patients with chemo-refractory metastatic non-small-cell lung cancer. This clone was recorded only once. Its antigen is still unknown. The protocol was immunoSEQ multiplex PCR, while the TCRdb copy is restricted to in-frame clones and leaves out a portion. The sample includes tens of thousands of clones, roughly three quarters of them seen just once. CDR3 length: 15 amino acids. CDR1 is SGHVS and CDR2 is FQNEAQ in the germline V gene. Trimming pared 5 bases from V and 8 bases from J, leaving 18 bases between. This receptor was identified in a human donor with non-small cell lung cancer who had stable disease on radiotherapy plus ipilimumab. This sequence joins TRBV7-8 and TRBJ1-4; D might be TRBD1 (6 bases). Sequenced here: peripheral blood, sampled from a patient treated with radiotherapy plus ipilimumab. CDR3 in amino acids: CASSRAGVVAEKLFF. CDR3 DNA: TGTGCCAGCAGCCGAGCAGGGGTCGTGGCAGAAAAACTGTTTTTT.